This T cell receptor beta chain appears in the sequencing data of a study of shared clonotypes between healthy human individuals. Notes on the study in general: When naive CD4 clonotypes were compared across a handful of donors, 4% to 6.5% were shared.

V dropped 6 bases and J dropped 0 bases, with 14 bases sitting between them. The CDR3 is made up of 16 amino acids. Germline-derived CDR1 and CDR2 are SGHVS and FQNEAQ. Using immunoSEQ multiplex PCR, the repertoire was profiled, and TCRdb retains in-frame clones only, with some absent. This table has 600,000 to 700,000 clones, 73% appearing once. Notes on this clone: Its antigen is unknown.

The sequenced sample consisted of memory CD4+ T cells sorted from blood. Subset denoted: CD45RA-negative fraction. The chain carries TRBV7-8 and TRBJ1-4; D is undetermined. This TCR derives from a woman aged 25 to 39 in good health. The chain's CDR3 is CASRLTSLATNEKLFF. The CDR3 bases are TGTGCCAGCAGGTTAACGAGTCTTGCAACTAATGAAAAACTGTTTTTT.